This note documents a single TCR beta chain sequence. No antigen is known for it. The CDR3 is made up of 12 amino acids. Germline V gene data show CDR1 as KGHSH and CDR2 as LQKENI. The V end lost 6 bases, the J end lost 3 bases, and 8 bases lay between the germline ends. This sample stems from a study of blood T cells in healthy people across ages. Each donor supplied roughly 9.2 milliliters of peripheral blood. Whole-study findings and limits: Not knowing donor CMV status may have confounded expanded clonotype changes.

A second PCR, run for about 7 to 11 cycles, used a sample-barcoded 5' primer plus a J-beta primer mix. Sequencing recovered at least 2.5 million CDR3-containing paired-end reads from each sample. MiXCR, applied by TCRdb to the 5' RACE reads, yields one record per CDR3 protein. The data contain some 730,000 distinct CDR3 sequences, 22% of them seen just once; the ten biggest clones take up about 22%. J is TRBJ2-5 and V is TRBV18; D might be TRBD1 or TRBD2, each matching 5 bases. This TCR was recovered from a man in his 70s in good health. Sample: blood. The CDR3 coding sequence is TGTGCCAGCTCCGGGACGGAAGAGACCCAGTACTTC. It yields the protein CASSGTEETQYF.